This T cell receptor (beta chain) derives from a study of beta chain features in type 1 diabetes. Study conclusions and caveats: Moderate but significant shortening of TCRB CDR3s was recorded in all four CD4+ subsets from Type 1 diabetes patients.

Sequencing targeted expressed TCRB transcripts, as all isolated RNA had been reverse transcribed. The method was immunoSEQ multiplex PCR; TCRdb's version includes in-frame clones alone and lacks a portion of them. The sample lists approximately 170,000 clones, around 63% seen once, with 0.08% to 0.09% in the top ten. This clone was detected only a few times. The antigen is unknown. The germline V gene has CDR1 GTSNPN and CDR2 SVGIG (reference sequence). The CDR3 has 12 amino acids. V was trimmed by 1 base and J by 7 bases, leaving 8 bases between them. The sample was naive CD4+ T cells from blood. The clonotype originates from a young man with type 1 diabetes. The rearrangement joins TRBV30 to TRBJ1-5; D is uncertain. CDR3 bases: TGTGCCTGGAGTGCTGGGTTCCAGCCCCAGCATTTT. The encoded protein is CAWSAGFQPQHF.